The present entry profiles one TCR beta chain with its context. Its antigen is currently unknown. The data originate from a study of T-cell reconstitution after alpha-beta-depleted transplantation in children. Whole-study results and caveats: Fresh T-cell production supplied most of the T-cell counts and diversity seen one year after transplant. Reportedly, roughly two months post-transplant, alpha-beta T cells arose from several hundred expanded graft clones.

The V gene's germline CDR1 is DFQATT and CDR2 SNEGSKA (reference sequence). This CDR3 is 14 amino acids long. V lost 6 bases to trimming and J lost 5 bases, with 17 bases between them. A library of TCRbeta sequences, prepared with unique molecular identifiers, was generated. TCRdb re-derived calls from the PCR reads in MiXCR, one entry per CDR3 protein. The sample lists some 550,000 distinct CDR3 sequences, more than 20% occurring once. This TCR came from a boy under two years old who had a stem cell transplant for acute myeloid leukemia, so the T cells may come from the graft donor. The sequencing here drew on PBMCs, mostly from graft donor cells, taken 360 days after TCRalphabeta/CD19-depleted stem cell transplant. The J gene is TRBJ2-1, the V gene TRBV20-1; D perhaps matches TRBD2 (6 bases). CDR3 residues: CSATKPWGDNEQFF. As DNA, the CDR3 is TGCAGTGCCACTAAACCATGGGGGGACAATGAGCAGTTCTTC.